Below are 21 T cell receptor beta chains sequenced from a single sample in a study of blood T cell repertoires in COVID-19. The protocol was immunoSEQ multiplex PCR, while the TCRdb copy is restricted to in-frame clones and leaves out a portion. This sample has roughly 100,000 clones; 87% occur once, and the top ten carry 2% to 2.5%. The source material was peripheral blood. Every receptor here comes from a man aged 45-60 years with active COVID-19.

The J gene is TRBJ2-6, the V gene TRBV18; a possible D gene is TRBD1 (6 bases). The CDR3 runs to 16 residues. Trimming removed 8 bases from V and 4 bases from J, with 18 bases in between. The V gene's germline CDR1 is KGHSH and CDR2 LQKENI. CDR3: CASSLGGVPGANVLTF. The CDR3, as DNA: TGTGCCAGCAGCCTTGGGGGCGTCCCCGGGGCCAACGTCCTGACTTTC.

The rearrangement joins TRBV2 to TRBJ1-4; 7 bases line up with TRBD1. Trimming cost V 6 bases and J 10 bases; bases outside gene matches: 14. In germline, CDR1 is SNHLY, CDR2 FYNNEI. This CDR3 is built from 15 residues. The CDR3 loop reads CASRNTGTAKIKLFF. CDR3 sequence (DNA): TGTGCCAGCAGGAATACCGGGACAGCCAAGATAAAACTGTTTTTT. The variable domain in full, completed from reference TRBV2 and TRBJ1-4, reads EPEVTQTPSHQVTQMGQEVILRCVPISNHLYFYWYRQILGQKVEFLVSFYNNEISEKSEIFDDQFSVERPDGSNFTLKIRSTKLEDSAMYFCASRNTGTAKIKLFFGSGTQLSVL.

J is TRBJ2-1 and V is TRBV3-1 (or the pseudogene TRBV3-2), with 13 positions matching TRBD2. After removal of 4 bases from V and 0 bases from J, the junction contained 6 bases not matched to a gene. This CDR3 is 18 amino acids long. Germline CDR1 LGHDT, CDR2 YNNKEL (reference sequence). Here the CDR3 reads CASSPWTSGGSSYNEQFF. In DNA form, the CDR3 reads TGTGCCAGCAGCCCCTGGACTAGCGGGGGTAGCTCCTACAATGAGCAGTTCTTC.

This clone was seen once. The genes are TRBV6-2 or TRBV6-3 and TRBJ2-3; 11 positions match TRBD2. Trimming cost V 6 bases and J 7 bases; bases outside gene matches: 6. The CDR3 consists of 14 residues. Germline assignment: CDR1 MNHEY and CDR2 SVGEGT. The CDR3, as DNA: TGTGCCAGCAGCAATAGCGGGGGGGCATATACGCAGTATTTT. This sequence encodes CASSNSGGAYTQYF.

The chain is built from TRBV5-6 and TRBJ1-5; no clear D. This CDR3 has 14 residues. CDR1 and CDR2 (germline): SGHDT, YYEEEE. Trimming removed 0 bases at V and 0 bases at J, with 4 bases between. CDR3 region: CASSLVHSNQPQHF. The CDR3 DNA sequence: TGTGCCAGCAGCTTGGTACATAGCAATCAGCCCCAGCATTTT.

This clone was recorded many times. The rearrangement links TRBV19 to TRBJ1-2, with TRBD1 as a possible D gene (5 bases). Trimming stripped 8 bases from V and 6 bases from J, with 19 bases between. The germline CDR1 and CDR2 sequences are LNHDA and SQIVND (reference sequence). The CDR3 loop spans 14 amino acids. CDR3: CASSLNQGTHGYTF. In DNA form, the CDR3 reads TGTGCCAGTTCGTTAAATCAGGGTACCCATGGCTACACCTTC. The complete variable domain, with remaining parts taken from reference TRBV19 and TRBJ1-2, reads DGGITQSPKYLFRKEGQNVTLSCEQNLNHDAMYWYRQDPGQGLRLIYYSQIVNDFQKGDIAEGYSVSREKKESFPLTVTSAQKNPTAFYLCASSLNQGTHGYTFGSGTRLTVV.

The rearrangement joins TRBV6-5 to TRBJ2-2, with a weak D call TRBD1 (5 bases). V gave up 6 bases and J gave up 1 base, with 9 bases separating them. The CDR3 consists of 14 residues. The germline gives CDR1 MNHEY, CDR2 SVGAGI. In DNA form, the CDR3 reads TGTGCCAGCAGCAGGGATTTGAACACCGGGGAGCTGTTTTTT. Its translation is CASSRDLNTGELFF.

This sequence joins TRBV2 and TRBJ1-2; TRBD1 might be the D (5 bases). CDR3 length equals 12 residues. Trimming took 5 bases from V and 9 from J, leaving 13 bases between them. Germline V gene sequence: CDR1 SNHLY, CDR2 FYNNEI. Here the CDR3 DNA reads TGTGCCAGCAGTTCCGGGACTTCGAGCTACACCTTC. This sequence encodes CASSSGTSSYTF.

This sequence joins TRBV4-1 and TRBJ2-7, with 9 nucleotides matching TRBD1. Per the germline V gene, CDR1 is MGHRA and CDR2 is YSYEKL. V lost 1 base and J lost 5; bases outside the gene matches: 3. The length of the CDR3 is 14 residues. The CDR3 sequence is CASSQGQGVHEQYF. The CDR3 bases are TGCGCCAGCAGCCAAGGACAGGGGGTGCACGAGCAGTACTTC.

J is TRBJ2-5 and V is TRBV18, with D possibly TRBD1 on 5 matching bases. V dropped 0 bases and J dropped 3 bases, with 8 bases sitting between them. Germline loops: CDR1 KGHSH, CDR2 LQKENI. CDR3 length: 14 amino acids. The CDR3 DNA reads TGTGCCAGCTCACCACCCGGCAGGGAAGAGACCCAGTACTTC. It is translated as CASSPPGREETQYF.

The chain joins TRBV30 to TRBJ1-2; TRBD1 matches 10 bases. V shed 6 bases, J shed 4 bases, and the junction held 2 bases outside the gene matches. Germline V CDR1 and CDR2: GTSNPN, SVGIG (reference sequence). There are 12 residues in the CDR3. The CDR3 is CACGTGAYGYTF. As DNA, the CDR3 is TGTGCCTGTGGGACAGGGGCCTATGGCTACACCTTC.

The J gene is TRBJ1-5, the V gene TRBV7-8, with D unresolved. The CDR3 runs 13 residues. The V and J ends lost 1 base and 5 bases respectively, with 6 bases between them. Germline CDR1 is SGHVS and CDR2 is FQNEAQ. The CDR3 is CASSLVADQPQHF. The CDR3 coding sequence is TGTGCCAGCAGCTTAGTGGCAGATCAGCCCCAGCATTTT.

The chain's CDR3 is CAISGSERDNYGYTF. CDR3 bases: TGTGCCATCAGCGGTTCGGAGAGGGATAACTATGGCTACACCTTC. V gene TRBV10-3 combines with J gene TRBJ1-2; unclear D gene. CDR1 is ENHRY and CDR2 is SYGVKD in the germline V gene. Trimming left V 6 bases short and J 1 base short, with 15 bases between. This CDR3 has 15 residues.

The rearrangement uses TRBV9 and TRBJ2-3; D is unclear. CDR1 is SGDLS, CDR2 YYNGEE, per germline. This CDR3 contains 15 residues. V lost 2 bases, J lost 0 bases, and 10 bases lay in between. The CDR3 DNA reads TGTGCCAGCAGCGTTCTCGCGATGAGCACAGATACGCAGTATTTT. Its protein product is CASSVLAMSTDTQYF.

The J gene is TRBJ2-7, the V gene TRBV3-1 (or the pseudogene TRBV3-2), with D hard to call. CDR1 and CDR2 (germline): LGHDT, YNNKEL (reference sequence). The CDR3 contains 11 residues. V lost 1 base to trimming and J lost 6 bases, with 4 bases between them. The CDR3 coding sequence is TGTGCCAGCAGCCAAGCCAGCGAGCAGTACTTC. Translated, it gives CASSQASEQYF.

The chain employs TRBV4-2 and TRBJ1-4, with TRBD1 matching 9 bases. Germline V gene lookup returns CDR1 LGHNA and CDR2 YNFKEQ. J gave up 6 bases and V 2 bases, and 7 bases lay outside the gene matches. The CDR3 extends over 16 amino acids. This CDR3 reads CASSQHRGLADEKLFF. The CDR3 bases are TGTGCCAGCAGCCAACACAGGGGGCTCGCGGATGAAAAACTGTTTTTT.

This clone appeared once. The gene calls are TRBV5-1 and TRBJ1-1; 7 nucleotides match TRBD1. Unmatched junction bases numbered 5, after V lost 4 bases and J lost 2 bases. Germline CDR1 SGHRS, CDR2 YFSETQ. CDR3 length: 14 residues. For the CDR3, the DNA is TGCGCCAGCAGCCTACGGGACAGCAACACTGAAGCTTTCTTT. As protein: CASSLRDSNTEAFF.

The genes are TRBV20-1 and TRBJ2-7; D is perhaps TRBD1 (6 bases). Per germline, CDR1 DFQATT and CDR2 SNEGSKA (reference sequence). V was clipped by 4 bases and J by 6 bases, with 10 bases between them. CDR3 size: 11 residues. The CDR3 DNA is TGCAGTGCTACCACAGGGTCCGAGCAGTACTTC. Its protein is CSATTGSEQYF.

The table lists this clone with a few counts. This chain links TRBV19 with TRBJ2-3; 7 bases are a match to TRBD1. The CDR3 spans 15 residues. V gave up 3 bases and J gave up 2 bases; unmatched junction bases: 5. Germline-derived CDR1 and CDR2 are LNHDA and SQIVND (reference sequence). CDR3 loop: CASSIGQALTDTQYF. As DNA, the CDR3 is TGTGCCAGTAGTATTGGACAGGCACTCACAGATACGCAGTATTTT.

The rearrangement joins TRBV9 to TRBJ1-6; weak D call: TRBD1 (5 bases). Deletions cut 0 bases from V and 10 bases from J, with 14 bases between. CDR3 size: 15 residues. CDR1 SGDLS and CDR2 YYNGEE come from the germline V gene. The CDR3 DNA is TGTGCCAGCAGCGTAGCTCCAGGGAATGGATCACCCCTCCACTTT. It yields the protein CASSVAPGNGSPLHF.

This clone was seen only once. The V call is TRBV3-1 (or the pseudogene TRBV3-2), the J call TRBJ2-7; a possible D gene is TRBD2 (6 bases). The CDR3 sequence is 15 residues long. Germline-derived CDR1 and CDR2 are LGHDT and YNNKEL (reference sequence). Trimming took 1 base from V and 6 from J, leaving 16 bases between them. The CDR3 loop is CASSQVGTGVFEQYF. As DNA, the CDR3 is TGTGCCAGCAGCCAAGTCGGAACGGGGGTATTCGAGCAGTACTTC.